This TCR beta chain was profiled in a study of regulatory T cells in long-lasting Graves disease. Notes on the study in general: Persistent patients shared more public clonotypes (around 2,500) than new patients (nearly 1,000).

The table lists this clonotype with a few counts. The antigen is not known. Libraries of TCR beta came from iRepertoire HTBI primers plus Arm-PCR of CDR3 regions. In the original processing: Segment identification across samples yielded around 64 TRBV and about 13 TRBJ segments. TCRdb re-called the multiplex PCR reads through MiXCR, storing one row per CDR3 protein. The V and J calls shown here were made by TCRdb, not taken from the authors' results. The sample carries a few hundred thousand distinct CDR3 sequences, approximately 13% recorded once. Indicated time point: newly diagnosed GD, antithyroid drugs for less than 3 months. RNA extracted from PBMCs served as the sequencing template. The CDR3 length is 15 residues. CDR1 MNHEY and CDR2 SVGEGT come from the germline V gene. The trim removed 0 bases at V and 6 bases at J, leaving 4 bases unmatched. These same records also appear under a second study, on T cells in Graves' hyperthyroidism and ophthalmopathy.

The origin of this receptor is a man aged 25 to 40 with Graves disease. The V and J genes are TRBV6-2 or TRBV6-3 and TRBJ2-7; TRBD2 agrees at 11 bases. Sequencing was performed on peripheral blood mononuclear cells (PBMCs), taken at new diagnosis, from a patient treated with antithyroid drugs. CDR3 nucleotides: TGTGCCAGCAGTTACTCAACAACTAGCGGGAGCGAGCAGTACTTC. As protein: CASSYSTTSGSEQYF.